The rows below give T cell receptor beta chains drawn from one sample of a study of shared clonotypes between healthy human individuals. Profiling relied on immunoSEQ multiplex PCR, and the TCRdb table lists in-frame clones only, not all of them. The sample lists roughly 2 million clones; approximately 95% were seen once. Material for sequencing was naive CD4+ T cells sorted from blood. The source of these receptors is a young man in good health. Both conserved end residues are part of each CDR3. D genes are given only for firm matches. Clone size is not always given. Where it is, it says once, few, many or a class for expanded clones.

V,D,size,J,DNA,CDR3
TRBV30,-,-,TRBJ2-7,TGTGCCTGGAGTTCTGGAACCTACGAGCAGTACTTC,CAWSSGTYEQYF
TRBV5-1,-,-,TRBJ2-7,TGCGCCAGCAGCCTTTTGAGACAGGAGTCCTACGAGCAGTACTTC,CASSLLRQESYEQYF
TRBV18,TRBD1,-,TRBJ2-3,TGTGCCAGCTCACCTCTTCTTCGGGACAGGGGCACAGATACGCAGTATTTT,CASSPLLRDRGTDTQYF
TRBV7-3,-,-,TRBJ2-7,TGTGCCAGCAGCTTATCCTTGGACTACGAGCAGTACTTC,CASSLSLDYEQYF
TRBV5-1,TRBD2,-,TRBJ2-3,TGCGCCAGCAGCTTCAGCGGGGGGGCACGAGATACGCAGTATTTT,CASSFSGGARDTQYF
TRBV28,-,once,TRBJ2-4,TGTGCCAGCAGTAATCAGAAACCCGGAGCCTTAGCCAAAAACATTCAGTACTTC,CASSNQKPGALAKNIQYF
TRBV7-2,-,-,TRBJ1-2,TGTGCCAGCAGCTTAGTCAGCTATGGCTACACCTTC,CASSLVSYGYTF
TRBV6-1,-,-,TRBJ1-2,TGTGCCAGCAGTGAAAGGTGGCAGCCTTCTAACTATGGCTACACCTTC,CASSERWQPSNYGYTF
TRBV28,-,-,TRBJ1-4,TGTGCCAGCACCCCTCGGGGTCCGGGGGCGAGTGCAACTAATGAAAAACTGTTTTTT,CASTPRGPGASATNEKLFF
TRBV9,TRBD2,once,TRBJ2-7,TGTGCCAGCAGCGTAGGTAGCGGGGGGTCGACATCCTACGAGCAGTACTTC,CASSVGSGGSTSYEQYF
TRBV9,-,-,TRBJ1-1,TGTGCCAGCAGCGAGGGACCCAGCAGGAGCACTGAAGCTTTCTTT,CASSEGPSRSTEAFF
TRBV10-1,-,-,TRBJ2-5,TGCGCCAGCAGTGACGGGGGCACCCAAGAGACCCAGTACTTC,CASSDGGTQETQYF
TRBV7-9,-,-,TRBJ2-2,TGTGCCAGCACCCATGGGGTTTCGAACACCGGGGAGCTGTTTTTT,CASTHGVSNTGELFF
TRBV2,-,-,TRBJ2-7,TGTGCCAGCTTTCGGGGAGGCGAGCAGTACTTC,CASFRGGEQYF
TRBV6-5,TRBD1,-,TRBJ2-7,TGTGCCACCGGGCGCGGACAGGGGGCTAGCGAGCAGTACTTC,CATGRGQGASEQYF
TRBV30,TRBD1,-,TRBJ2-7,TGTGCCTCAGGGGGCAGTTACGAGCAGTACTTC,CASGGSYEQYF
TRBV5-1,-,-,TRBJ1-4,TGCGCCAGCAGCTTAGGGGGTATCTCAACTAATGAAAAACTGTTTTTT,CASSLGGISTNEKLFF
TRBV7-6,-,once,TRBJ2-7,TGTGCCAGCAGCTTAGTTGGGCAGGCAGGCAAGGAGCAGTACTTC,CASSLVGQAGKEQYF
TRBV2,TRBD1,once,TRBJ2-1,TGTGCCAGCAGGGTACCGGACAGGGATGAGCAGTTCTTC,CASRVPDRDEQFF
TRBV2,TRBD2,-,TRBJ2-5,TGTGCCAGCGAGCCAGGACTAGCGGGCCCAGAGACCCAGTACTTC,CASEPGLAGPETQYF
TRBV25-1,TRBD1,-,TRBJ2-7,TGTGCCAGCAGTACCGACAGGGGGCAGCGGGAGCAGTACTTC,CASSTDRGQREQYF
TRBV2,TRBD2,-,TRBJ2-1,TGTGCCAGCATGCGGGGGGGCCGGAGCTCCTACAATGAGCAGTTCTTC,CASMRGGRSSYNEQFF